This is a list of T cell receptor beta chains from one sample in a study of cytotoxic CD8 clonotypes in ibrutinib-treated CLL. The repertoire was sequenced with immunoSEQ multiplex PCR; TCRdb's copy has only in-frame clones and lacks some. Among 40,000 or so clones, around 53% were seen once, and the ten largest hold about 19%. Sequenced here: PBMCs, sampled before ibrutinib treatment. The receptors were gathered from a human donor with chronic lymphocytic leukemia. Both conserved end residues are part of each CDR3. A D gene is named only where the DNA matches it firmly.

V gene,D gene,J gene,CDR3 protein
TRBV18,NA,TRBJ2-5,CASSPGYRETQYF
TRBV7-2,NA,TRBJ1-2,CASSLARTANYGYTF
TRBV18,NA,TRBJ1-1,CASSKGLNTEAFF
TRBV28,NA,TRBJ2-2,CASSLILAGGELFF
TRBV4-1,TRBD1,TRBJ2-7,CASSHDTGTGGIYEQYF
TRBV6-5,NA,TRBJ2-7,CASSLFRDTYEQYF
TRBV5-1,NA,TRBJ2-7,CASSLQSDYEQYF
TRBV29-1,TRBD2,TRBJ2-3,CSVSKPSGDTQYF
TRBV7-7,NA,TRBJ2-5,CASSHGTGLETQYF
TRBV28,NA,TRBJ2-7,CASPPVDWSQARYEQYF
TRBV6-5,NA,TRBJ1-4,CASSYGSEGEKLFF
TRBV5-1,NA,TRBJ2-7,CASSLAIEGNEQYF
TRBV4-1,TRBD2,TRBJ2-5,CASSPRTSGGQETQYF
TRBV6-4,TRBD1,TRBJ2-3,CASSEGQGGTDTQYF
TRBV27,NA,TRBJ1-5,CASSWGKNSNQPQHF
TRBV11-2,NA,TRBJ1-2,CASSSRGNYGYTF
TRBV11-1,NA,TRBJ2-7,CASSLAIPAAYEQYF
TRBV12-5,TRBD2,TRBJ2-3,CASGLVQASGVTDTQYF
TRBV4-1,NA,TRBJ2-1,CASSLGDRANEQFF
TRBV18,NA,TRBJ1-1,CASSPGQLNTEAFF
TRBV7-2,TRBD2,TRBJ2-7,CASTQGLIPYEQYF
TRBV9,TRBD2,TRBJ2-3,CASSVGLAGPWDTQYF
TRBV27,NA,TRBJ2-3,CASSLSRVFSDTQYF
TRBV2,NA,TRBJ2-7,CARAELPRIEQYF
TRBV7-9,TRBD1,TRBJ1-5,CASSSPGQGAVDQPQHF
TRBV9,TRBD1,TRBJ1-3,CASSPQQGNVGNTIYF
TRBV27,TRBD1,TRBJ2-7,CASSPHRPGQGSHEQYF
TRBV21-1,NA,TRBJ2-7,CASSRIGARPSEQYF
TRBV7-9,NA,TRBJ1-4,CASSSPSEGGTGGNEKLFF
TRBV7-8,NA,TRBJ2-5,CASSLMRSQYF